The sequence of this T cell receptor beta chain was determined in a study of preoperative IRX-2 immunotherapy in early breast cancer. In this sample, this clone turned up once. At one end the junction does not follow the germline gene, possibly because of a read error. Treatment denoted: preoperative locoregional IRX-2 cytokine immunotherapy. Sequenced by immunoSEQ multiplex PCR; TCRdb stores in-frame clones only, minus some. The sample consists of around 43,000 clones, around three quarters of them appearing once. The CDR3 covers 13 residues. Germline assignment: CDR1 MNHGY and CDR2 SAAAGT. The chain has TRBV6-8 and TRBJ1-1; TRBD1 agrees at 9 bases. The receptor comes from a human donor with breast cancer. This sample comprised tumor tissue, obtained after IRX-2 immunotherapy. The CDR3 DNA reads TGTGCCATCAGTGGGACAGGGACCACTGAAGCTTTCTTT. Translating it yields CAISGTGTTEAFF.